This T cell receptor beta chain came from a study of CD8 T cells in Susac syndrome. Random hexamers served to reverse transcribe roughly 0.45 to 1 ug RNA. Amplification of TCR beta CDR3 spanned 54 Vbeta and 13 Jbeta via immunoSEQ multiplex PCR. MiXCR, run by TCRdb on the immunoSEQ multiplex PCR reads, gives a single entry per CDR3 protein. The repertoire holds 180,000 or so distinct CDR3 sequences, with 90% to 95% as singletons. The sample holds one count of this clonotype. The CDR3 contains 14 residues. V shed 1 base and J 7 bases; nucleotides not matched to a gene: 3. Germline V gene lookup returns CDR1 SEHNR and CDR2 FQNEAQ (reference sequence).

V usage is TRBV7-9 and J usage is TRBJ1-5, with TRBD1 identical over 8 bases. The specimen sequenced was CD4+ T cells from PBMCs. The receptor comes from a human donor in good health. Here the CDR3 reads CASSLGAGGQPQHF. CDR3 DNA: TGTGCCAGCAGCTTAGGGGCAGGGGGCCAGCCCCAGCATTTT.